This TCR beta chain is from a study of OX40 agonist ivuxolimab in advanced cancers. General study results and limits: CD8+ T cells showed, on average, more clonal expansion than CD4+ cells. Among the nonresponders, some also had low normalized T-cell clonal expansion.

This CDR3 has 11 residues. V lost 7 bases and J lost 9, with 13 bases in between. CDR1 and CDR2 (germline): MNHNY, SVGAGI (reference sequence). Some clones are missing from TCRdb's copy, which holds only in-frame ones; the method was immunoSEQ multiplex PCR. Among some 60,000 clones listed, around four fifths were seen once. Turning to this clone: Its antigen is undetermined.

The clonotype comes from an adult with an advanced solid tumor such as melanoma, head and neck, liver or kidney cancer. The sequenced sample was CD4+ or CD8+ T cells sorted from blood, obtained in a trial of the OX40 agonist ivuxolimab. The gene calls are TRBV6-6 and TRBJ2-7, with D possibly matching TRBD2 (6 bases). CDR3 in amino acids: CASNDLGGQYF. In nucleotides, the CDR3 is TGTGCCAGCAACGACCTGGGAGGGCAGTACTTC.